The TCR beta chain under discussion was sequenced for a study of blood T cell repertoires in COVID-19. Study context: COVID-19 samples from acute and convalescent phases originated in the United States, Italy and Spain.

Measured with immunoSEQ multiplex PCR; TCRdb has only the in-frame clones, and not every one. The sample includes some 270,000 clones, 91% of them seen just once. Sequenced input: PBMCs or T cells enriched from blood (not recorded which). This receptor was obtained from a middle-aged man who had been exposed to COVID-19.

The CDR3 DNA is TGCAGCGCCCCTGACAGGGTGGCCGGGGAGCTGTTTTTT. Residues: CSAPDRVAGELFF. The chain recombines TRBV29-1 with TRBJ2-2, with 7 bases aligning to TRBD1. V dropped 7 bases and J dropped 6; count of bases not matched to a gene: 8. The CDR3 length is 13 residues. Germline V CDR1 and CDR2: SQVTM, ANQGSEA.